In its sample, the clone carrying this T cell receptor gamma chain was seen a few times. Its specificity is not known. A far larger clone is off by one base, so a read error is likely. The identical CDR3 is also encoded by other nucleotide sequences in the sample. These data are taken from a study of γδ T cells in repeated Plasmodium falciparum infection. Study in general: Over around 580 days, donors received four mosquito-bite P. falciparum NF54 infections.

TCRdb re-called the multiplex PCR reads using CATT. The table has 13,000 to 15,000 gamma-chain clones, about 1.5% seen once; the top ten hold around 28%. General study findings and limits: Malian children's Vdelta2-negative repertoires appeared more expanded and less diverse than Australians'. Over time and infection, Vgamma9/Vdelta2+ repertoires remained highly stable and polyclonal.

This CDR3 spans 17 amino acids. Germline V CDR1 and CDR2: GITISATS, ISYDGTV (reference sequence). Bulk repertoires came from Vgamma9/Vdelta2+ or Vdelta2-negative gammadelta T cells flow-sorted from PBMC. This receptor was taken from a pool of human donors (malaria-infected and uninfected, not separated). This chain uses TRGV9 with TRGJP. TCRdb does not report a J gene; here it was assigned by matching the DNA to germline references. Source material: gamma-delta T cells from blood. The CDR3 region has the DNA TGTGCCTTATGGGAGGTGATTCTAGAGTTGGGCAAAAAAATCAAGGTATTT. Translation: CALWEVILELGKKIKVF.